These 4 T cell receptor beta chains were all obtained from the same sample, sequenced in a study of response to subunit inactivated influenza vaccine. TCRdb recomputed calls from the RT-PCR reads with MiXCR, one row per CDR3 protein. The sample lists hundreds of thousands of distinct CDR3 sequences, 10% to 15% occurring once. The sequenced sample was PBMCs from blood, obtained roughly 6 weeks after vaccination. These receptors were taken from a man aged 45 to 65 who received an inactivated influenza vaccine.

This clonotype was seen a handful of times. The chain employs TRBV7-2 and TRBJ2-7; no definite D call. From germline, CDR1 is SGHTA and CDR2 FQGNSA. The V end was cut by 5 bases, the J end by 4 bases, with 15 bases between. This CDR3 is built from 14 residues. Here the CDR3 reads CASSPRVVGYEQYF. Here the CDR3 DNA reads TGTGCCAGCAGCCCCCGTGTGGTGGGATACGAGCAGTACTTC. Full variable domain (outside the CDR3, taken from reference TRBV7-2 and TRBJ2-7): GAGVSQSPSNKVTEKGKDVELRCDPISGHTALYWYRQSLGQGLEFLIYFQGNSAPDKSGLPSDRFSAERTGGSVSTLTIQRTQQEDSAVYLCASSPRVVGYEQYFGPGTRLTVT.

This rearrangement joins TRBV11-2 to TRBJ2-7; D not certain. The CDR3 is made up of 14 amino acids. Trimming left V 5 bases short and J 3 bases short, with 14 bases between. Germline values: CDR1 SGHAT, CDR2 FQNNGV. In DNA form, the CDR3 reads TGTGCCAGCAGCCTCGAAGCCCTCCACTACGAGCAGTACTTC. It specifies CASSLEALHYEQYF.

The chain recombines TRBV21-1 with TRBJ2-5; the D call TRBD2 from the table was never checked on the DNA. TRBV21-1 is shown as a pseudogene. The CDR3 has 14 residues. CDR3 residues: CARSRGWEQETQYF. DNA for the CDR3: TGTGCCAGATCGCGAGGGTGGGAGCAAGAGACCCAGTACTTC.

The V call is TRBV4-2, the J call TRBJ2-1; D tentatively fits TRBD1 or TRBD2 (5 bases each). The CDR3 sequence is 15 residues long. Trimming cost V 9 bases and J 4 bases, with 19 bases left between them. The germline CDR1 and CDR2 sequences are LGHNA and YNFKEQ. CDR3 sequence (DNA): TGTGCCAGTAGCGCCCGGGACGGTAAATACAATGAGCAGTTCTTC. Translating it yields CASSARDGKYNEQFF.